Following are 18 T cell receptor beta chains from one sample sequenced in a study of follicular helper T cells after annual influenza vaccination. The time point: 2014-2015 season, pre-vaccination. Some clones are missing from TCRdb's copy, which holds only in-frame ones; the method was immunoSEQ multiplex PCR. The sample holds about 27,000 clones; 80% to 90% are singletons and the top ten take about 1.2%. The source was CXCR5+ CD38- circulating T follicular helper cells from blood, collected on the day of influenza vaccination. Subset specified: circulating Tfh, non-naive CD4+CXCR5+PD-1+ (ICOS+CD38+ or ICOS-CD38-). These TCRs come from an adult who received the influenza vaccine.

This clone was seen more than once but under ten times. The chain recombines TRBV27 with TRBJ2-3; a possible D gene is TRBD1 (6 bases). Trimming shortened V by 5 bases and J by 1 base, and 13 bases separated the two germline ends. The CDR3 has 15 amino acids. Per germline, CDR1 MNHEY and CDR2 SMNVEV (reference sequence). CDR3 region: CASSPRQDRTDTQYF. The CDR3 DNA sequence: TGTGCCAGCAGTCCGCGACAGGACCGCACAGATACGCAGTATTTT.

This clone was seen more than once but under ten times. The rearrangement uses TRBV29-1 and TRBJ2-1; 13 bases are shared with TRBD2. Germline CDR1 reads SQVTM; CDR2 reads ANQGSEA. Unmatched junction bases numbered 11, after V lost 7 bases and J lost 8 bases. This CDR3 has 15 residues. As DNA, the CDR3 is TGCAGCGCTAAACGACTAGCGGGAGGAAGGGATGAGCAGTTCTTC. It is translated as CSAKRLAGGRDEQFF.

Turning to this clone: Since a much larger clone is just one base distant, this may be a read error. The chain recombines TRBV19 with TRBJ1-1; D remains ambiguous. CDR1 is LNHDA, CDR2 SQIVND, per germline (reference sequence). This CDR3 comprises 13 residues. The CDR3 here is CASSTREGTEALF. The CDR3 nucleotides read TGTGCCAGTAGTACGCGGGAAGGCACTGAAGCTCTCTTT.

The rearrangement uses TRBV18 and TRBJ2-3; 7 bases fit TRBD2. The germline gives CDR1 KGHSH, CDR2 LQKENI. Losses at the gene ends were 3 bases for V and 2 bases for J; bases not matched to a gene: 8. CDR3 length: 16 residues. In DNA, the CDR3 is TGTGCCAGCTCACCCTTGGGTGGGACTACCACAGATACGCAGTATTTT. It encodes CASSPLGGTTTDTQYF.

V and J are TRBV5-1 and TRBJ1-3; unclear D gene. Germline V lookup: CDR1 SGHRS, CDR2 YFSETQ. V was shortened by 2 bases and J by 8 bases, with 17 bases between the two germline ends. The CDR3 extends over 15 amino acids. The CDR3 loop reads CASSFRSGPGDTIYF. In DNA, the CDR3 is TGCGCCAGCAGCTTTAGGAGCGGACCTGGCGACACCATATATTTT.

The rearrangement uses TRBV6-1 and TRBJ1-2, with D perhaps TRBD1 (6 bases). CDR1 is MNHNS, CDR2 SASEGT, per germline. CDR3 length equals 15 residues. The germline V and J ends were trimmed by 4 bases and 2 bases, with 14 bases remaining between them. The CDR3 reads CASSGQDRPNYGYTF. For the CDR3, the DNA is TGTGCCAGCAGTGGCCAGGACAGACCAAACTATGGCTACACCTTC.

This clone was picked up a small number of times. The chain couples TRBV7-3 to TRBJ2-1, with TRBD2 as a possible D gene (6 bases). This CDR3 contains 12 residues. Germline CDR1 is SGHTA and CDR2 is FQGTGA. Between the trimmed V and J ends, which lost 2 bases and 9 bases, there was a span of 8 bases. The CDR3 nucleotides are TGTGCCAGCAGCTTAGTGGGGGGTGAGCAGTTCTTC. Its protein is CASSLVGGEQFF. Looking up the rest from reference TRBV7-3 and TRBJ2-1 gives the full variable domain: GAGVSQTPSNKVTEKGKYVELRCDPISGHTALYWYRQSLGQGPEFLIYFQGTGAADDSGLPNDRFFAVRPEGSVSTLKIQRTERGDSAVYLCASSLVGGEQFFGPGTRLTVL.

This rearrangement joins TRBV19 to TRBJ1-2; 7 bases match TRBD1. CDR1 LNHDA and CDR2 SQIVND come from the germline V gene (reference sequence). The CDR3 runs 14 residues. V was clipped by 7 bases and J by 7 bases; unmatched bases: 12. CDR3 amino acids: CASTELQGWFGYTF. In DNA, the CDR3 is TGTGCCAGTACCGAACTACAGGGGTGGTTTGGCTACACCTTC. Supplemented by reference TRBV19 and TRBJ1-2, the full variable domain reads DGGITQSPKYLFRKEGQNVTLSCEQNLNHDAMYWYRQDPGQGLRLIYYSQIVNDFQKGDIAEGYSVSREKKESFPLTVTSAQKNPTAFYLCASTELQGWFGYTFGSGTRLTVV.

V usage is TRBV9 and J usage is TRBJ1-1; D uncertain. The CDR3 covers 15 residues. The germline V gene has CDR1 SGDLS and CDR2 YYNGEE. The germline V and J ends were trimmed by 4 bases and 1 base, with 14 bases remaining between them. The CDR3: CASSPRGYPNTEAFF. The CDR3 bases are TGTGCCAGCAGCCCCCGCGGATACCCGAACACTGAAGCTTTCTTT.

This clone was seen a few times. The rearrangement links TRBV9 to TRBJ2-3; 8 bases are shared with TRBD2. The CDR3 has 15 amino acids. Germline loops: CDR1 SGDLS, CDR2 YYNGEE. J lost 2 bases, V lost 3 bases, and 5 bases had no gene match. In DNA, the CDR3 is TGTGCCAGCAGCGCCATAGCGGGGATCACAGATACGCAGTATTTT. Its protein is CASSAIAGITDTQYF.

J is TRBJ1-4 and V is TRBV27, with 7 bases identical to TRBD1. Germline V gene data show CDR1 as MNHEY and CDR2 as SMNVEV (reference sequence). After removal of 5 bases from V and 6 bases from J, the junction contained 6 bases not matched to a gene. The CDR3 totals 14 residues. CDR3 nucleotide sequence: TGTGCCAGCAGTCGACAGGGTGGATATGAAAAACTGTTTTTT. It is translated as CASSRQGGYEKLFF. Supplemented by reference TRBV27 and TRBJ1-4, the full variable domain reads EAQVTQNPRYLITVTGKKLTVTCSQNMNHEYMSWYRQDPGLGLRQIYYSMNVEVTDKGDVPEGYKVSRKEKRNFPLILESPSPNQTSLYFCASSRQGGYEKLFFGSGTQLSVL.

This sequence joins TRBV19 and TRBJ2-5; 8 bases match TRBD2. The CDR3 runs to 14 residues. V shed 4 bases and J 2 bases; nucleotides not matched to a gene: 3. CDR1 LNHDA and CDR2 SQIVND come from the germline V gene (reference sequence). CDR3 coding DNA: TGTGCCAGTAGTAGCGGGGGGAGTCAAGAGACCCAGTACTTC. Its protein product is CASSSGGSQETQYF.

This clone was detected only a few times. The chain links TRBV18 to TRBJ1-1; 7 bases line up with TRBD1. The CDR3 is 16 residues long. With 6 bases clipped from V and 0 bases from J, the junction kept 10 bases outside the gene matches. Germline CDR1 is KGHSH and CDR2 is LQKENI. The CDR3 region has the DNA TGTGCCAGCTCCCGACAGGGACTTACGATGAACACTGAAGCTTTCTTT. Amino acids: CASSRQGLTMNTEAFF.

This chain joins TRBV18 and TRBJ1-2; D unresolved. CDR1 KGHSH and CDR2 LQKENI come from the germline V gene. The CDR3 has 16 amino acids. V dropped 0 bases and J dropped 1 base, with 12 bases sitting between them. For the CDR3, the DNA is TGTGCCAGCTCACCACCCTTTGGGAGGAATAACTATGGCTACACCTTC. The encoded protein is CASSPPFGRNNYGYTF.

This chain joins TRBV6-1 and TRBJ2-2; 11 bases match TRBD1. The J segment lost 4 bases and the V segment lost 3 bases, leaving 4 bases of the junction unmatched. Germline assignment: CDR1 MNHNS and CDR2 SASEGT. The CDR3 covers 16 residues. CDR3 protein: CASSDRGTGGTGELFF. CDR3 nucleotide sequence: TGTGCCAGCAGTGATCGGGGGACAGGGGGCACCGGGGAGCTGTTTTTT.

The V gene is TRBV19, the J gene TRBJ1-2; 7 bases line up with TRBD1. Germline values: CDR1 LNHDA, CDR2 SQIVND (reference sequence). With V trimmed by 5 bases and J by 0 bases, 9 bases remained unmatched. The CDR3 runs to 16 residues. CDR3 nucleotides: TGTGCCAGTAGTCCATCCGGACAGGTAGCTAACTATGGCTACACCTTC. Amino acid sequence: CASSPSGQVANYGYTF. The full variable domain, completed using reference TRBV19 and TRBJ1-2, is DGGITQSPKYLFRKEGQNVTLSCEQNLNHDAMYWYRQDPGQGLRLIYYSQIVNDFQKGDIAEGYSVSREKKESFPLTVTSAQKNPTAFYLCASSPSGQVANYGYTFGSGTRLTVV.

The chain combines TRBV6-5 with TRBJ1-1, with 8 bases matching TRBD1. There are 13 residues in the CDR3. Germline loops: CDR1 MNHEY, CDR2 SVGAGI. The junction had 2 bases not matched to a gene; V was cut back by 5 bases and J by 3 bases. This CDR3 reads CASSLDRDTEAFF. In nucleotides, the CDR3 is TGTGCCAGCAGTCTGGACAGGGACACTGAAGCTTTCTTT.

The chain links TRBV18 to TRBJ1-1; tentatively, D is TRBD1 (6 bases). The length of the CDR3 is 15 residues. Germline V gene sequence: CDR1 KGHSH, CDR2 LQKENI. Between the trimmed V and J ends, which lost 5 bases and 6 bases, there was a span of 19 bases. The CDR3 is CASSSSAGGRSEAFF. CDR3 sequence (DNA): TGTGCCAGCTCATCCTCTGCCGGGGGGCGATCTGAAGCTTTCTTT.